This T cell receptor (beta chain) appears in the sequencing data of a study of blood T cell repertoires in COVID-19. Study in general: Samples representing acute and convalescent COVID-19 were sourced from the United States, Italy and Spain. The cDNA or gDNA used as material had been derived from T cells, B-cell-depleted T cells, or PBMCs.

Germline CDR1 LGHDT, CDR2 YNNKEL (reference sequence). Between the trimmed V and J ends, which lost 0 bases and 7 bases, there was a span of 16 bases. The length of the CDR3 is 17 residues. Per the study methods: Reference gene primers were amplified, and this amplification served to estimate nucleated cell counts. Libraries were prepared by immunoSEQ multiplex PCR; TCRdb keeps only in-frame clonotypes and omits some of them. V and J calls and clone size are those listed in that table; D and trimming were worked out from the DNA. Of roughly 63,000 clones in the sample, about 74% were seen once. This clonotype was obtained from a woman aged 80 or over with acute or convalescent COVID-19. The J gene is TRBJ1-6, the V gene TRBV3-1 (or the pseudogene TRBV3-2); possible D gene TRBD1, 5 bases. What was sequenced was peripheral blood. CDR3 in amino acids: CASSQEKSGIRNSPLHF. In DNA form, the CDR3 reads TGTGCCAGCAGCCAAGAGAAGTCAGGGATTCGGAATTCACCCCTCCACTTT.